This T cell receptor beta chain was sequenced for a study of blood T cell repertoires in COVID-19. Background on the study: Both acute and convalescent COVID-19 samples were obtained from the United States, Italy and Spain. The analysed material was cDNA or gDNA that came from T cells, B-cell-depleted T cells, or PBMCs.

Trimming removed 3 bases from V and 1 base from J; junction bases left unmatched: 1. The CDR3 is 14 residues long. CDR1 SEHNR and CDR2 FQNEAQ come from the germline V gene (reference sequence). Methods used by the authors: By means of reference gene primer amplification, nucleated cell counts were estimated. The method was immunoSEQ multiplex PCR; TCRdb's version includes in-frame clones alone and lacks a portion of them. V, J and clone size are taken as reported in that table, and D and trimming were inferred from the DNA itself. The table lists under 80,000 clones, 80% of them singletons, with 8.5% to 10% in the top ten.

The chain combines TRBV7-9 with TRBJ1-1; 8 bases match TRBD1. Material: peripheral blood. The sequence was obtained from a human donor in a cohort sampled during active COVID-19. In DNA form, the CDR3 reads TGTGCCAGCAGCTTGGGGACAGGGAACACTGAAGCTTTCTTT. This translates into CASSLGTGNTEAFF.